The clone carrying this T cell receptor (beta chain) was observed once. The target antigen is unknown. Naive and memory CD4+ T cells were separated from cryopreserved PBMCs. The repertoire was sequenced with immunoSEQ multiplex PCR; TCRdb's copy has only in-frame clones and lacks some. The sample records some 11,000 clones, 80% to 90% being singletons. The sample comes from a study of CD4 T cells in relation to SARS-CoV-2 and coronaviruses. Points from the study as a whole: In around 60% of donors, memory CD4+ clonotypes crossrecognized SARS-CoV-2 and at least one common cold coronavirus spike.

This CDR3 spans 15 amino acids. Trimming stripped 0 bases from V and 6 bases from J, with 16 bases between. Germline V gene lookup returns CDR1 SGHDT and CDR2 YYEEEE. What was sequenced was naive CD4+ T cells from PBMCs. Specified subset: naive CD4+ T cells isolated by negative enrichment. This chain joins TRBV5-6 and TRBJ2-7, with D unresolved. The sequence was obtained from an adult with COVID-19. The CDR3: CASSLVAAVYSEQYF. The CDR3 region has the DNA TGTGCCAGCAGCTTGGTGGCGGCTGTCTACTCCGAGCAGTACTTC.